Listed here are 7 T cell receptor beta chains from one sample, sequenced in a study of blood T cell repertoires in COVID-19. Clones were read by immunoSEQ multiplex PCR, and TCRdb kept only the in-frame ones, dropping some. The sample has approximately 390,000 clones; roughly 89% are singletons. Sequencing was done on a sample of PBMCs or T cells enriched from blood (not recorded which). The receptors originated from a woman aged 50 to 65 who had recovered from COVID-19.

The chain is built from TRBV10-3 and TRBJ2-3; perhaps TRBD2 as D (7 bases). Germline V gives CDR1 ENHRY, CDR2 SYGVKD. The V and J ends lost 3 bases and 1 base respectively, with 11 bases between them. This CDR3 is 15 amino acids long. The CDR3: CAISDAGAGTDTQYF. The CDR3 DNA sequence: TGTGCCATCAGTGACGCGGGGGCGGGCACAGATACGCAGTATTTT.

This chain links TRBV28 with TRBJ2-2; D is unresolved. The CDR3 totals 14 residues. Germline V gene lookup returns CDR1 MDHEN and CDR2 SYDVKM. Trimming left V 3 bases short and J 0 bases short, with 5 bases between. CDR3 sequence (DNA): TGTGCCAGCAGTTTCGGTACGAACACCGGGGAGCTGTTTTTT. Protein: CASSFGTNTGELFF.

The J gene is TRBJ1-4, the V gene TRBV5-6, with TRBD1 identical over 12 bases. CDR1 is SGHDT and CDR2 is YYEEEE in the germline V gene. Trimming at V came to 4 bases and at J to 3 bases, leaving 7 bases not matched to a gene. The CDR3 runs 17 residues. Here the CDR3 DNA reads TGTGCCAGCAGCGGACGGGACAGGGGGCCTGCTAATGAAAAACTGTTTTTT. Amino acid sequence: CASSGRDRGPANEKLFF.

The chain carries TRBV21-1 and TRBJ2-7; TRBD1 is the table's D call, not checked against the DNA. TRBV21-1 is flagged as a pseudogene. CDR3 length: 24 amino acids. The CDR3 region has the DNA TGTGCCAGCAGCAAAAGGAGTCAACCGGCAACCGGGACAGAGGAGCCTAGACTAAACTACGAGCAGTACTTC. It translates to CASSKRSQPATGTEEPRLNYEQYF.

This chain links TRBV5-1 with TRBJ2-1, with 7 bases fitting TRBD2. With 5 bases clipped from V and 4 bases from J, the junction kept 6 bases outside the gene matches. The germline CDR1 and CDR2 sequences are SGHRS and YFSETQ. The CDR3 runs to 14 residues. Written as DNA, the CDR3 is TGCGCCAGCAGTGAGGCAGCGGGGTACAATGAGCAGTTCTTC. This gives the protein CASSEAAGYNEQFF.

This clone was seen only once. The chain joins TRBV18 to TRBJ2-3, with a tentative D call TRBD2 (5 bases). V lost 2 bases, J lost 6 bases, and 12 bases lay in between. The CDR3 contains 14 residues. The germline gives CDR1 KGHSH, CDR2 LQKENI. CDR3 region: CASSPARAVDTQYF. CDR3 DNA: TGTGCCAGCTCACCAGCGCGGGCGGTGGATACGCAGTATTTT.

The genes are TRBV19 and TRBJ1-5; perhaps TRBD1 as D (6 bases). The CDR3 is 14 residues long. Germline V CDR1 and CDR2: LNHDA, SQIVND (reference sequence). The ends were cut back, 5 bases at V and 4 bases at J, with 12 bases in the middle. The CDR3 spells CASSPNRVNQPQHF. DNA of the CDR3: TGTGCCAGTAGTCCGAACAGGGTTAATCAGCCCCAGCATTTT.